This T cell receptor beta chain was found in a study of T cell repertoires in cytomegalovirus infection. This clonotype was observed a handful of times. As yet, its antigen is unknown. From the reads, TCRdb called clonotypes with MiXCR, one entry per CDR3 protein. Of about 130,000 distinct CDR3 sequences listed, 32% were seen once; the top ten hold about 56%. The material was CD8+ T cells from cultured PBMCs, obtained from culture after CMV antigen stimulation. This receptor was taken from a human donor in good health (CMV status not recorded). Some clones in this sample may be carry-over from other donors' samples.

In DNA form, the CDR3 reads TGTGCCAGCAGCTTAGCCCTGGACAGGGACTATGGCTACACCTTC. Translated, it gives CASSLALDRDYGYTF. The chain couples TRBV7-8 to TRBJ1-2, with 8 bases lining up with TRBD1. Germline trimming cut 0 bases from V and 3 bases from J; bases unmatched to any gene: 3. The CDR3 totals 15 residues. Germline CDR1 and CDR2: SGHVS and FQNEAQ.